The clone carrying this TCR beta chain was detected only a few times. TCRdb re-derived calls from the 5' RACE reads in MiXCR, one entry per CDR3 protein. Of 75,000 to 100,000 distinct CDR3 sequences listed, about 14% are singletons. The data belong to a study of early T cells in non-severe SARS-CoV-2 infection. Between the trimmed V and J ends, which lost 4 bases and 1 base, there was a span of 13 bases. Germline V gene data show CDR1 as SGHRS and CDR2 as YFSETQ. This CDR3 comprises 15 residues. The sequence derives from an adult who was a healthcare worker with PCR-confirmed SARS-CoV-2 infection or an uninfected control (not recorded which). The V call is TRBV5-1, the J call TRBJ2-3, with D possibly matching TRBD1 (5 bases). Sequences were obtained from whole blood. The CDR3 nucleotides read TGCGCCAGCAGCCTGAACTTACAGGGCACAGATACGCAGTATTTT. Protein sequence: CASSLNLQGTDTQYF.